This T cell receptor beta chain is from a study of blood T cell repertoires in COVID-19. Study at large: Nucleic acid was either cDNA or gDNA, and it came from T cells, B-cell-depleted T cells, or PBMCs.

Trimming removed 8 bases from V and 9 bases from J, with 15 bases in between. The germline CDR1 and CDR2 sequences are MNHEY and SMNVEV (reference sequence). The CDR3 extends over 12 amino acids. Assay: immunoSEQ multiplex PCR; the TCRdb copy retains only in-frame clones and omits some. Among roughly 88,000 clones, around 90% were seen once, and the ten largest hold about 3.9%. Source material: peripheral blood. The V call is TRBV27, the J call TRBJ2-3; TRBD2 is a possible D gene (5 bases). The source of this sequence is a woman aged 45-59 years in a cohort sampled during active COVID-19. The CDR3 region has the DNA TGTGCCAGCCAAACTAGGTTTGGGACGCAGTATTTT. Translating it yields CASQTRFGTQYF.